These 8 T cell receptor beta chains were sequenced from one sample in a study of blood T cells in healthy people across ages (dated by TCRdb to the mid-2010s). The library relied on 5' RACE. Sequencing relied on an Illumina HiSeq 2500. A second PCR of roughly 6 to 12 cycles was performed with a sample-barcoded 5' primer and a J-beta primer mix. In-frame beta chains were kept once TCRdb had trimmed the public reads at Q25 with fastp and called clones with MiXCR. Under each unique CDR3 protein, matching rows form one entry showing the most common genes and DNA. Across this sample there are 750,000 to 950,000 distinct CDR3 sequences, with 25% to 35% seen only once. The ten largest account for roughly 10% of the sample. These data were also filed under a second study, of T cells of mothers and their children.

The sample consisted of blood. These receptors were taken from a woman between 35 and 50 years old in good health.

This clonotype was counted a few times. Possible read error: a much larger clone is one base away. This rearrangement joins TRBV7-8 to TRBJ2-5; D not certain. The germline V and J ends were trimmed by 5 bases and 1 base, with 8 bases remaining between them. CDR1 and CDR2 from the germline V gene are SGHVS and FQNEAQ. The CDR3 totals 13 residues. The CDR3 protein is CASSPIGQETQYF. The CDR3 DNA reads as TGTGCCAGCAGCCCCATCGGCCAAGAGACCCAGTACTTC.

This clonotype was found a few times. The V gene is TRBV7-2, the J gene TRBJ2-1, with 8 bases fitting TRBD1. The junction had 9 bases not matched to a gene; V was cut back by 4 bases and J by 4 bases. Germline CDR1 SGHTA, CDR2 FQGNSA. The CDR3 totals 16 residues. CDR3 sequence (DNA): TGTGCCAGCAGCTCGAGGGGCAGGGGGCTGTACAATGAGCAGTTCTTC. As protein: CASSSRGRGLYNEQFF.

This clonotype was observed once. Given a much more abundant clone one base away, this may be a read error. The chain couples TRBV5-1 to TRBJ2-6; possible D gene TRBD1, 5 bases. The CDR3 runs to 15 residues. Germline CDR1 SGHRS, CDR2 YFSETQ. CDR3 coding DNA: TGCGCCAGCAGCTTGGATCTCTCTGGGGCCAACGTCCTGATTTTC. Translation gives CASSLDLSGANVLIF.

This clonotype showed up many times. The rearrangement links TRBV5-5 to TRBJ2-5; 12 bases map to TRBD2. CDR3 length: 16 residues. The trim removed 4 bases at V and 4 bases at J, leaving 8 bases unmatched. The germline V gene encodes CDR1 SGHKS and CDR2 YYEKEE (reference sequence). The CDR3 DNA sequence: TGTGCCAGCAGCCCGAGTCGGACTAGCGGGGCAGAGACCCAGTACTTC. The encoded protein is CASSPSRTSGAETQYF.

A few counts support this clonotype. The rearrangement links TRBV28 to TRBJ1-4, with 7 positions matching TRBD1. V shed 3 bases and J 0 bases; nucleotides not matched to a gene: 4. This CDR3 region has 16 residues. CDR1 and CDR2 from the germline V gene are MDHEN and SYDVKM. DNA for the CDR3: TGTGCCAGCAGTTTCGGACAGGTCGCAACTAATGAAAAACTGTTTTTT. Translating it yields CASSFGQVATNEKLFF.

Many counts were recorded for this clonotype. The rearrangement links TRBV28 to TRBJ1-5, with a weak D call TRBD1 (5 bases). CDR3 size: 13 residues. Trimming took off 6 bases at V and 0 bases at J, with 6 bases between the two ends. The germline gives CDR1 MDHEN, CDR2 SYDVKM. The CDR3 nucleotides read TGTGCCAGCAGGGGGGATAGCAATCAGCCCCAGCATTTT. Protein product: CASRGDSNQPQHF.

This clonotype was observed a few times. The chain uses TRBV19 and TRBJ2-5, with D possibly TRBD1 on 5 matching bases. The DNA end lines up better with TRBJ2-7; the J call may be wrong. This CDR3 region has 14 residues. Looked up from germline, CDR1 is LNHDA and CDR2 is SQIVND (reference sequence). Here the CDR3 reads CASSTKTGTYEQYF. CDR3 DNA: TGTGCCAGTAGTACCAAAACAGGAACCTACGAGCAGTACTTC.

This clonotype was seen repeatedly, ten times or more. The chain links TRBV6-5 to TRBJ2-6, with a possible D match to TRBD1 (5 bases). The ends were cut back, 5 bases at V and 4 bases at J, with 9 bases in the middle. This CDR3 region has 14 residues. Per germline, CDR1 MNHEY and CDR2 SVGAGI. The CDR3 is CASSRSGGANVLTF. The CDR3 bases are TGTGCCAGCAGTCGCTCAGGGGGGGCCAACGTCCTGACTTTC.